This T cell receptor (beta chain) was documented in a study of OX40 agonist ivuxolimab in advanced cancers. Study-wide background: Prior anti-PD-1, anti-PD-L1 or anti-CTLA-4 therapy was allowed; approximately 40% had some. Two cutaneous melanoma patients and one hepatocellular carcinoma patient, three in all, had partial responses.

Sequencing used immunoSEQ multiplex PCR; TCRdb keeps in-frame clones, though not all of them. This sample has some 20,000 clones, with about 89% found just once. The CDR3 has 16 amino acids. The germline V gene encodes CDR1 SEHNR and CDR2 FQNEAQ (reference sequence). V gave up 5 bases and J gave up 2 bases, with 17 bases separating them. This clone has only one observation. Its target is not known. Study-wide results and caveats: Among patients with partial responses at 0.1-3.0 mg/kg, clonal expansion was among the lowest. Clonal expansion was seen in CD4+ and CD8+ blood T cells by week 6 at 0.1 to 3.0 mg/kg.

The J gene is TRBJ2-3, the V gene TRBV7-9, with D perhaps being TRBD1 or TRBD2 (5 bases each). The specimen comprised CD4+ or CD8+ T cells sorted from blood, sampled in a trial of the OX40 agonist ivuxolimab. The receptor's source is an adult with an advanced solid tumor such as melanoma, head and neck, liver or kidney cancer. The chain's CDR3 is CASSTWGTGPTDTQYF. The DNA of the CDR3 is TGTGCCAGCAGCACCTGGGGGACCGGCCCCACAGATACGCAGTATTTT. The full variable domain, completed using reference TRBV7-9 and TRBJ2-3, is DTGVSQNPRHKITKRGQNVTFRCDPISEHNRLYWYRQTLGQGPEFLTYFQNEAQLEKSRLLSDRFSAERPKGSFSTLEIQRTEQGDSAMYLCASSTWGTGPTDTQYFGPGTRLTVL.